The 27 T cell receptor beta chains below come from one sample, sequenced in a study of T cell responses to AZD1222 COVID-19 vaccine. Clones were read by immunoSEQ multiplex PCR, and TCRdb kept only the in-frame ones, dropping some. The sample lists around 120,000 clones, 86% occurring once. The sample in question was peripheral blood, obtained on day 0 of AZD1222 vaccination. These receptors were obtained from an adult in good health.

In its sample, this clone was seen once. The V call is TRBV9, the J call TRBJ1-4; 7 bases line up with TRBD1. From germline, CDR1 is SGDLS and CDR2 YYNGEE. The V segment lost 5 bases and the J segment 3 bases; nucleotides outside the gene matches: 7. The CDR3 extends over 15 amino acids. CDR3 nucleotide sequence: TGTGCCAGCAGTCAGAGGGGGCAGGCTAATGAAAAACTGTTTTTT. The encoded protein is CASSQRGQANEKLFF.

The rearrangement uses TRBV19 and TRBJ1-1; a weak D match, TRBD1 (5 bases). In germline, CDR1 is LNHDA, CDR2 SQIVND (reference sequence). The CDR3 has 14 amino acids. V lost 6 bases and J lost 0, with 11 bases in between. As DNA, the CDR3 is TGTGCCAGTAGGGGACTCGACATGAACACTGAAGCTTTCTTT. Its translation is CASRGLDMNTEAFF. Variable domain in full (rest from reference TRBV19 and TRBJ1-1): DGGITQSPKYLFRKEGQNVTLSCEQNLNHDAMYWYRQDPGQGLRLIYYSQIVNDFQKGDIAEGYSVSREKKESFPLTVTSAQKNPTAFYLCASRGLDMNTEAFFGQGTRLTVV.

V and J are TRBV5-1 and TRBJ1-3, with D possibly TRBD1 on 5 matching bases. V was cut by 5 bases and J by 2 bases, with 11 bases left in between. Germline loops: CDR1 SGHRS, CDR2 YFSETQ. This CDR3 contains 14 residues. The CDR3 loop reads CASRWGSPGNTIYF. The CDR3 nucleotides are TGCGCCAGCAGGTGGGGGTCTCCTGGAAACACCATATATTTT.

This sequence joins TRBV5-5 and TRBJ2-7, with D perhaps TRBD1 (5 bases). Trimming shortened V by 0 bases and J by 3 bases, and 22 bases separated the two germline ends. The germline CDR1 and CDR2 sequences are SGHKS and YYEKEE (reference sequence). CDR3 length equals 18 residues. The DNA for the CDR3 is TGTGCCAGCAGCTTGGCGTCTTTCACAGGAACGAATTACTACGAGCAGTACTTC. It translates to CASSLASFTGTNYYEQYF. Full variable domain (outside the CDR3, taken from reference TRBV5-5 and TRBJ2-7): DAGVTQSPTHLIKTRGQQVTLRCSPISGHKSVSWYQQVLGQGPQFIFQYYEKEERGRGNFPDRFSARQFPNYSSELNVNALLLGDSALYLCASSLASFTGTNYYEQYFGPGTRLTVT.

This clone was found once. The chain links TRBV7-8 to TRBJ2-2, with a possible D match to TRBD1 (6 bases). CDR1 is SGHVS, CDR2 FQNEAQ, per germline. V was trimmed by 5 bases and J by 1 base, leaving 14 bases between them. The CDR3 has 16 amino acids. The CDR3 DNA reads as TGTGCCAGCAGCCCCAACCCGGGACAGAACACCGGGGAGCTGTTTTTT. Protein sequence: CASSPNPGQNTGELFF.

J is TRBJ2-1 and V is TRBV7-6; tentatively, D is TRBD1 (6 bases). Germline V CDR1 and CDR2: SGHVS, FNYEAQ. This CDR3 has 15 amino acids. V shed 1 base and J shed 7 bases, with 14 bases lying between them. CDR3 sequence reads: CASSLDPGAENEQFF. The CDR3 DNA reads TGTGCCAGCAGCTTAGATCCAGGGGCGGAGAATGAGCAGTTCTTC.

The chain employs TRBV28 and TRBJ2-5; tentatively, D is TRBD2 (6 bases). V was clipped by 3 bases and J by 5 bases, with 13 bases between them. This CDR3 contains 14 residues. The germline gives CDR1 MDHEN, CDR2 SYDVKM. CDR3 protein: CASSLGGRRETQYF. The CDR3 DNA follows: TGTGCCAGCAGTTTGGGGGGAAGGCGGGAGACCCAGTACTTC.

V gene TRBV6-2 or TRBV6-3 combines with J gene TRBJ2-2; D is perhaps TRBD1 (5 bases). There are 14 residues in the CDR3. Trimming took off 2 bases at V and 6 bases at J, with 10 bases between the two ends. Germline V CDR1 and CDR2: MNHEY, SVGEGT. CDR3 nucleotides: TGTGCCAGCAGTTACGTGGGGCAGGCCGGGGAGCTGTTTTTT. The encoded protein is CASSYVGQAGELFF.

This clone was observed a single time. The genes are TRBV21-1 and TRBJ2-2. TRBV21-1 constitutes a pseudogene. The CDR3 is 9 residues long. As DNA, the CDR3 is TGTGCCAGCCCCGGGGAGCTGTTTTTT. Protein sequence: CASPGELFF.

CDR3 region: CASSLAPSGAGGTGELFF. In DNA form, the CDR3 reads TGTGCCAGCAGCTTAGCGCCTAGCGGGGCAGGAGGCACCGGGGAGCTGTTTTTT. The chain has TRBV11-2 and TRBJ2-2; the match to TRBD2 covers 9 bases. J gave up 4 bases and V 1 base, and 10 bases lay outside the gene matches. This CDR3 spans 18 amino acids. Germline lookup yields CDR1 SGHAT and CDR2 FQNNGV. Combining the CDR3 with reference TRBV11-2 and TRBJ2-2 gives the whole variable domain EAGVAQSPRYKIIEKRQSVAFWCNPISGHATLYWYQQILGQGPKLLIQFQNNGVVDDSQLPKDRFSAERLKGVDSTLKIQPAKLEDSAVYLCASSLAPSGAGGTGELFFGEGSRLTVL.

This clone was counted between two and nine times. The sample contains more than one DNA sequence encoding this CDR3. V gene TRBV3-1 (or the pseudogene TRBV3-2) combines with J gene TRBJ2-7; a possible D gene is TRBD1 (6 bases). The CDR3 consists of 14 residues. In germline, CDR1 is LGHDT, CDR2 YNNKEL (reference sequence). V shed 0 bases and J shed 6 bases, with 12 bases lying between them. For the CDR3, the DNA is TGTGCCAGCAGCCAAGATGGGCTAGGGGGCGAGCAGTACTTC. This translates into CASSQDGLGGEQYF.

This chain joins TRBV5-4 and TRBJ1-2; D is uncertain. Trimming shortened V by 3 bases and J by 4 bases, and 10 bases separated the two germline ends. CDR3 length: 13 amino acids. Germline V lookup: CDR1 SGHNT, CDR2 YYREEE (reference sequence). CDR3 residues: CASSSGSSYGYTF. The CDR3 DNA sequence: TGTGCCAGCAGCTCCGGGTCGAGCTATGGCTACACCTTC.

V and J are TRBV28 and TRBJ1-2; D is perhaps TRBD1 (6 bases). Looked up from germline, CDR1 is MDHEN and CDR2 is SYDVKM. V was cut by 5 bases and J by 6 bases, with 13 bases left in between. The CDR3 totals 13 residues. CDR3 nucleotides: TGTGCCAGCAGTCCCCGACAGGTAAATGGCTACACCTTC. Encoded protein: CASSPRQVNGYTF.

This chain links TRBV10-3 with TRBJ2-3; the D gene is possibly TRBD1 (6 bases). From germline, CDR1 is ENHRY and CDR2 SYGVKD. The CDR3 loop spans 15 amino acids. Trimming pared 5 bases from V and 2 bases from J, leaving 14 bases between. The CDR3 protein is CAISRQTGYTDTQYF. CDR3 bases: TGTGCCATCAGTCGACAGACAGGATACACAGATACGCAGTATTTT.

This clone was seen a single time. The V call is TRBV5-1, the J call TRBJ1-1, with D perhaps matching TRBD1 (6 bases). CDR3 size: 14 residues. V lost 6 bases and J lost 0, with 12 bases in between. Germline V gene data show CDR1 as SGHRS and CDR2 as YFSETQ. The CDR3 region is CASTWQGMNTEAFF. The DNA for the CDR3 is TGCGCCAGCACCTGGCAGGGGATGAACACTGAAGCTTTCTTT.

This chain joins TRBV5-1 and TRBJ2-1; tentatively, D is TRBD1 (6 bases). This CDR3 is 15 amino acids long. Trimming stripped 3 bases from V and 9 bases from J, with 19 bases between. The germline CDR1 and CDR2 sequences are SGHRS and YFSETQ. The CDR3 coding sequence is TGCGCCAGCAGCTATACAGGGAATGGTAGAATTGAGCAGTTCTTC. Amino acids: CASSYTGNGRIEQFF.

A single count supports this clone. The missing conserved phenylalanine or tryptophan at the end of this CDR3 makes a read error likely. The DNA is left out, because the CDR3 cannot be placed on it with certainty; the CDR3 is given as TCRdb lists it. CDR3 sequence: CASSPPYFSS. The V and J genes are TRBV18 and TRBJ2-4. The germline V gene encodes CDR1 KGHSH and CDR2 LQKENI. Both ends counted, the CDR3 spans 10 residues.

V and J are TRBV12-3 or TRBV12-4 and TRBJ1-2; TRBD1 might be the D (5 bases). The CDR3 is made up of 11 amino acids. V lost 6 bases and J 7 bases, leaving 9 bases between the germline ends. CDR3 amino acids: CASSPQVGYTF. CDR3 nucleotide sequence: TGTGCCAGCAGCCCACAGGTTGGCTACACCTTC.

In its sample, this clone was seen once. The V call is TRBV4-2, the J call TRBJ2-7; D may be TRBD1 (5 bases). The CDR3 runs to 18 residues. CDR1 and CDR2 from the germline V gene are LGHNA and YNFKEQ. Trimming stripped 0 bases from V and 2 bases from J, with 20 bases between. The CDR3 bases are TGTGCCAGCAGCCAAGATCTGGCCAGGGTGGGCCTTACCTACGAGCAGTACTTC. It yields the protein CASSQDLARVGLTYEQYF.

The chain has TRBV4-1 and TRBJ2-5, with unresolved D. V was cut by 4 bases and J by 5 bases, with 8 bases left in between. CDR1 and CDR2 (germline): MGHRA, YSYEKL. The CDR3 sequence is 12 residues long. In DNA, the CDR3 is TGCGCCAGCAGCCTGGAAGGGGAGACCCAGTACTTC. The encoded protein is CASSLEGETQYF.

This clone was seen only once. The CDR3 nucleotides read TGTGCCAGCACGGGGCAAGGTCAGCCCCAGCATTTT. Amino acids: CASTGQGQPQHF. V gene TRBV7-9 combines with J gene TRBJ1-5, with TRBD1 as a possible D gene (5 bases). Germline V gives CDR1 SEHNR, CDR2 FQNEAQ (reference sequence). The CDR3 is 12 residues long. V lost 7 bases, J lost 6 bases, and 10 bases lay in between.

The CDR3 here is CASSIAHNTEAFF. The CDR3 DNA is TGTGCCAGTAGTATAGCTCATAACACTGAAGCTTTCTTT. The chain employs TRBV19 and TRBJ1-1; D gene uncertain. Trimming pared 1 base from V and 2 bases from J, leaving 5 bases between. CDR1 and CDR2 from the germline V gene are LNHDA and SQIVND (reference sequence). The CDR3 runs 13 residues.

The count of this clone is one. The V and J genes are TRBV28 and TRBJ1-1; D gene unclear. Germline V CDR1 and CDR2: MDHEN, SYDVKM. The V gene lost 8 bases and the J gene lost 3 bases, with 10 bases spanning the gap. The CDR3 loop spans 12 amino acids. CDR3 protein: CASEGGYTEAFF. The CDR3 region has the DNA TGTGCCAGCGAGGGAGGGTACACTGAAGCTTTCTTT.

The rearrangement links TRBV6-6 to TRBJ1-6; a weak D match, TRBD1 (5 bases). Germline V gives CDR1 MNHNY, CDR2 SVGAGI (reference sequence). Trimming removed 6 bases at V and 9 bases at J, with 21 bases between. The CDR3 is 16 residues long. CDR3: CASRQITSQGGSPLHF. CDR3 nucleotides: TGTGCCAGCAGACAAATTACGAGTCAGGGAGGTTCACCCCTCCACTTT.

In the case of this clone: This specimen includes other DNA sequences encoding the same CDR3. This chain connects TRBV7-3 to TRBJ2-1, with TRBD2 identical over 10 bases. Germline-derived CDR1 and CDR2 are SGHTA and FQGTGA. Unmatched junction bases numbered 3, after V lost 4 bases and J lost 9 bases. The CDR3 has 13 amino acids. The CDR3 protein is CASSSSGRAEQFF. The DNA of the CDR3 is TGTGCCAGCAGCTCAAGCGGGAGGGCTGAGCAGTTCTTC.

This sequence joins TRBV3-1 (or the pseudogene TRBV3-2) and TRBJ1-3; unclear D gene. The ends were cut back, 4 bases at V and 4 bases at J, with 8 bases in the middle. Germline V gene data show CDR1 as LGHDT and CDR2 as YNNKEL (reference sequence). The CDR3 spans 13 residues. The CDR3 region is CASSPSLGNTIYF. The CDR3 nucleotides read TGTGCCAGCAGCCCATCTCTCGGAAACACCATATATTTT.

This clone was picked up one time. The V gene is TRBV11-3, the J gene TRBJ2-1; D possibly corresponds to TRBD2 (7 bases). CDR3 size: 16 residues. Germline V CDR1 and CDR2: SGHNT, YENEEA. Trimming shortened V by 4 bases and J by 0 bases, and 13 bases separated the two germline ends. CDR3 amino acids: CASSWGGQSSYNEQFF. CDR3 in DNA: TGTGCCAGCAGCTGGGGGGGACAAAGCTCCTACAATGAGCAGTTCTTC.